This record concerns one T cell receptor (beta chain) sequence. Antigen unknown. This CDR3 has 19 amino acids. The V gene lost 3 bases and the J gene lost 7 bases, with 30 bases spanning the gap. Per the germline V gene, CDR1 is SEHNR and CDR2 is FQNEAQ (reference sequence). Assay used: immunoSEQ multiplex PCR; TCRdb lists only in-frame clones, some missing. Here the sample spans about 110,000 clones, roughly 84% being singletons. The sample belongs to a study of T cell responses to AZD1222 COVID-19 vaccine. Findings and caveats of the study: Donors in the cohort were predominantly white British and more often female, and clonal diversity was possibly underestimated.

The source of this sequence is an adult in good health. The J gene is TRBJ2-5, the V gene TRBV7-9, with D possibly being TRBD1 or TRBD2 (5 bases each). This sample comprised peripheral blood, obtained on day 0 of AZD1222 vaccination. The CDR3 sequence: CASSLARIVGARLEGTQYF. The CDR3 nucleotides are TGTGCCAGCAGCTTGGCGCGAATTGTCGGGGCCAGATTAGAAGGGACCCAGTACTTC. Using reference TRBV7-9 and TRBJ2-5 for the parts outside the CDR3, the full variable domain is DTGVSQNPRHKITKRGQNVTFRCDPISEHNRLYWYRQTLGQGPEFLTYFQNEAQLEKSRLLSDRFSAERPKGSFSTLEIQRTEQGDSAMYLCASSLARIVGARLEGTQYFGPGTRLLVL.